The sequence of this T cell receptor (beta chain) was determined in a study of blood T cell repertoires in COVID-19. This CDR3 comprises 17 residues. Using immunoSEQ multiplex PCR, the repertoire was profiled, and TCRdb retains in-frame clones only, with some absent. The sample gives roughly 72,000 clones, around 90% of which show up once; around 2.6% is in the top ten. The sequence came from a human donor in a cohort sampled during active COVID-19. Sequenced sample: peripheral blood. The chain combines TRBV21-1 with TRBJ1-5. TRBV21-1 is reported as a pseudogene. The CDR3 here is CASSKGWGVDSNQPQHF. The CDR3 bases are TGTGCCAGCAGCAAAGGATGGGGGGTGGATAGCAATCAGCCCCAGCATTTT.